This entry lists 7 T cell receptor beta chains sequenced from one sample in a study of human T cells and chemical hapten exposure. Documented time point: healthy volunteer bleed at 2 weeks. The authors' total RNA extraction used unfractionated whole blood. One entry per CDR3 protein, called by TCRdb with MiXCR from the RACE reads. This sample has roughly 48,000 distinct CDR3 sequences, with 4.4% found just once. Sequencing was done on a sample of whole blood. The receptors were gathered from a human donor in good health. Some clones in this sample may be carry-over from other donors' samples.

This clonotype was counted at least ten times. The rearrangement uses TRBV30 and TRBJ2-7; TRBD2 is a possible D gene (5 bases). Trimming left V 5 bases short and J 7 bases short, with 15 bases between. CDR1 GTSNPN and CDR2 SVGIG come from the germline V gene (reference sequence). The CDR3 sequence is 12 residues long. In DNA form, the CDR3 reads TGTGCCTGGGGAGGAACCCTTGGAGAGCAGTACTTC. Protein product: CAWGGTLGEQYF.

At least ten counts were recorded for this clonotype. The V gene is TRBV23-1, the J gene TRBJ2-4; tentatively, D is TRBD2 (7 bases). TRBV23-1 is an ORF, and what it does is uncertain. The CDR3 totals 17 residues. With 2 bases removed from V and 0 bases from J, the gap between germline ends came to 14 bases. CDR3 region: CASSQGGGVLAKNIQYF. CDR3 bases: TGCGCCAGCAGTCAAGGGGGGGGCGTACTAGCCAAAAACATTCAGTACTTC.

The chain couples TRBV6-2 or TRBV6-3 to TRBJ1-5; 9 nucleotides agree with TRBD1. This CDR3 spans 14 amino acids. J gave up 5 bases and V 5 bases, and 4 bases lay outside the gene matches. Germline-derived CDR1 and CDR2 are MNHEY and SVGEGT. The CDR3 sequence: CASSRTGDHQPQHF. CDR3 DNA sequence: TGTGCCAGCAGTCGGACAGGGGATCATCAGCCCCAGCATTTT.

This clonotype was detected many times. The chain has TRBV20-1 and TRBJ2-1; D might be TRBD2 (5 bases). The CDR3 contains 12 residues. Germline-derived CDR1 and CDR2 are DFQATT and SNEGSKA (reference sequence). The CDR3 region is CSLSPGYNEQFF. The CDR3 DNA is TGCAGCCTCTCCCCGGGATACAATGAGCAGTTCTTC.

This clonotype was recorded many times. The gene calls are TRBV10-3 and TRBJ2-1, with D perhaps assigned TRBD1 or TRBD2 (6 bases each). V lost 6 bases and J lost 5, with 11 bases in between. Germline V gene data show CDR1 as ENHRY and CDR2 as SYGVKD. The CDR3 covers 13 residues. CDR3 bases: TGTGCCATCAGGCGGGACACCGACAATGAGCAGTTCTTC. Protein product: CAIRRDTDNEQFF.

DNA of the CDR3: TGTGCCAGCAGGATAGGTCACAACACTGAAGCTTTCTTT. This sequence encodes CASRIGHNTEAFF. The chain carries TRBV6-5 and TRBJ1-1, with D uncertain. The CDR3 has 13 amino acids. Trimming removed 6 bases at V and 2 bases at J, with 10 bases between. From germline, CDR1 is MNHEY and CDR2 SVGAGI.

This clonotype has a count of ten or more. J is TRBJ2-3 and V is TRBV5-1; TRBD1 matches at 8 bases. V gave up 2 bases and J gave up 3 bases; unmatched junction bases: 5. There are 15 residues in the CDR3. Germline-derived CDR1 and CDR2 are SGHRS and YFSETQ. CDR3 in DNA: TGCGCCAGCAGCTTATGGACAGGGAAGACAGATACGCAGTATTTT. Translated, it gives CASSLWTGKTDTQYF.